This passage covers 9 T cell receptor beta chains from one sample sequenced in a study of metastatic and nonmetastatic thyroid tumors. MiXCR re-clonotyped the PCR reads for TCRdb. The sample shows roughly 55,000 clones, roughly 15% of them seen only once. Each patient came to thyroid surgery without any prior treatment (of any kind). The sequenced sample was blood. These receptors were obtained from a male donor with papillary thyroid cancer or a benign thyroid nodule (not recorded which). Some clones in this sample may be carry-over from other donors' samples.

Notes on this clone: An end of the junction differs from the germline gene, which may be a read error. In the same sample, other DNA sequences code for this CDR3. V gene TRBV4-1 combines with J gene TRBJ1-5; no definite D call. Germline loops: CDR1 MGHRA, CDR2 YSYEKL. This CDR3 has 15 residues. The CDR3 DNA follows: TGCGCCAGCAGCCAAGATTTTGCGGAAAATCAGCCCCAGCATTTC. Encoded protein: CASSQDFAENQPQHF.

This clone was recorded at least ten times. The chain joins TRBV9 to TRBJ1-5; the D is unclear. The germline CDR1 and CDR2 sequences are SGDLS and YYNGEE. Between the trimmed V and J ends, which lost 2 bases and 5 bases, there was a span of 11 bases. The CDR3 loop spans 14 amino acids. Written as DNA, the CDR3 is TGTGCCAGCAGCGTTAACGGGGAAGATCAGCCCCAGCATTTT. This translates into CASSVNGEDQPQHF.

This clone has more than one count but fewer than ten. One base away lies a much larger clone, so this may be a sequencing read error. The V gene is TRBV7-9, the J gene TRBJ2-5; tentatively, D is TRBD1 or TRBD2 (6 bases each). From germline, CDR1 is SEHNR and CDR2 FQNEAQ (reference sequence). V was shortened by 6 bases and J by 5 bases, with 22 bases between the two germline ends. This CDR3 has 16 residues. CDR3 nucleotides: TGTGCCAGCAGTTCTCTTAACGGGCAGGGGAGGGAGACCCAGTACTTC. Translation gives CASSSLNGQGRETQYF.

This clone was detected ten times or more. The rearrangement joins TRBV11-2 to TRBJ2-1; the D gene is possibly TRBD1 (6 bases). This CDR3 comprises 15 residues. Germline CDR1 reads SGHAT; CDR2 reads FQNNGV. V gave up 7 bases and J gave up 3 bases, with 16 bases separating them. The CDR3 spells CASTNRAGDYNEQFF. CDR3 nucleotides: TGTGCCAGCACAAACCGGGCAGGGGACTACAATGAGCAGTTCTTC. Based on the CDR3 plus reference TRBV11-2 and TRBJ2-1, the full variable domain is EAGVAQSPRYKIIEKRQSVAFWCNPISGHATLYWYQQILGQGPKLLIQFQNNGVVDDSQLPKDRFSAERLKGVDSTLKIQPAKLEDSAVYLCASTNRAGDYNEQFFGPGTRLTVL.

In its sample, this clone was seen many times. This sequence joins TRBV28 and TRBJ2-2; D may be TRBD1 or TRBD2 (5 bases each). The germline V gene encodes CDR1 MDHEN and CDR2 SYDVKM. V gave up 7 bases and J gave up 7 bases, with 22 bases separating them. This CDR3 comprises 16 residues. CDR3 sequence: CASTTNPRGRGGELFF. Here the CDR3 DNA reads TGTGCCAGCACTACAAACCCAAGGGGCCGGGGCGGGGAGCTGTTTTTT. Based on the CDR3 plus reference TRBV28 and TRBJ2-2, the full variable domain is DVKVTQSSRYLVKRTGEKVFLECVQDMDHENMFWYRQDPGLGLRLIYFSYDVKMKEKGDIPEGYSVSREKKERFSLILESASTNQTSMYLCASTTNPRGRGGELFFGEGSRLTVL.

Regarding this clone: The CDR3 does not end in the conserved phenylalanine or tryptophan, so this is likely a read error. The CDR3 here is CASRPDSTGDNVLTL. Here the CDR3 DNA reads TGCGCCAGCAGACCCGACAGTACTGGGGACAACGTCCTGACTTTA. V usage is TRBV5-1 and J usage is TRBJ2-6; a possible D gene is TRBD1 (5 bases). This CDR3 is built from 15 residues. The germline CDR1 and CDR2 sequences are SGHRS and YFSETQ.

This clone was recorded many times. The V and J genes are TRBV13 and TRBJ2-2, with 9 positions matching TRBD1. Germline CDR1 is PRHDT and CDR2 is FYEKMQ (reference sequence). The CDR3 extends over 14 amino acids. The ends lost 4 bases at V and 6 bases at J; junction bases unmatched: 3. CDR3 nucleotide sequence: TGTGCCAGCAGCTCGGACAGGGGCCCCGGGGAGCTGTTTTTT. This translates into CASSSDRGPGELFF. Full variable domain (outside the CDR3, taken from reference TRBV13 and TRBJ2-2): AAGVIQSPRHLIKEKRETATLKCYPIPRHDTVYWYQQGPGQDPQFLISFYEKMQSDKGSIPDRFSAQQFSDYHSELNMSSLELGDSALYFCASSSDRGPGELFFGEGSRLTVL.

This clone was seen repeatedly, ten times or more. The chain joins TRBV28 to TRBJ1-5; D gene uncertain. CDR1 and CDR2 from the germline V gene are MDHEN and SYDVKM. Deletions cut 5 bases from V and 1 base from J, with 6 bases between. The CDR3 is 13 amino acids. DNA of the CDR3: TGTGCCAGCAGTCCGGGGAGCAATCAGCCCCAGCATTTT. Amino acid sequence: CASSPGSNQPQHF.

This clone was detected ten times or more. The CDR3 is CSARGGSANEKLFF. The CDR3 DNA follows: TGCAGTGCTAGAGGAGGTTCGGCTAATGAAAAACTGTTTTTT. The rearrangement links TRBV20-1 to TRBJ1-4; D ambiguous. Germline V gene lookup returns CDR1 DFQATT and CDR2 SNEGSKA (reference sequence). The CDR3 consists of 14 residues. V was cut by 1 base and J by 3 bases, with 9 bases left in between.